This TCR beta chain came from a study of blood T cell repertoires in COVID-19. Trimming shortened V by 5 bases and J by 6 bases, and 13 bases separated the two germline ends. CDR1 is MRHNA and CDR2 is SNTAGT in the germline V gene. The CDR3 extends over 14 amino acids. TCRdb keeps only in-frame clones here, not all; method: immunoSEQ multiplex PCR. The table lists around 130,000 clones, under 90% of them singletons. The specimen sequenced was peripheral blood. This receptor was taken from a woman between 65 and 79 years old with acute or convalescent COVID-19. The chain links TRBV6-4 to TRBJ2-2; D call uncertain. The CDR3 loop is CASSPRGVAGELFF. Here the CDR3 DNA reads TGTGCCAGCAGTCCGCGAGGTGTGGCCGGGGAGCTGTTTTTT.